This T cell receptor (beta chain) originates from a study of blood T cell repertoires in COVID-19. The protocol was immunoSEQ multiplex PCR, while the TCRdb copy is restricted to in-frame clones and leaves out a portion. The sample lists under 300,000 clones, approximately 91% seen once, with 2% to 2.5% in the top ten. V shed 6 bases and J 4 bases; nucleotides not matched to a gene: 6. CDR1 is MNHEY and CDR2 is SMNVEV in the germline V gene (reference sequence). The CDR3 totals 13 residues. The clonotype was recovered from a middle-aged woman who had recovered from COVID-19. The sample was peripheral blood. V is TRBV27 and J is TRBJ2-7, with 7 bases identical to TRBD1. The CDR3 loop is CASRNTGAYEQYF. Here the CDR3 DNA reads TGTGCCAGCAGGAACACAGGGGCGTACGAGCAGTACTTC.